This T cell receptor (beta chain) was profiled in a study of Ad26.COV2.S vaccination and SARS-CoV-2 variants. Whole-study context: In the COV1001 trial, the donor was in the Ad26.COV2.S arm.

Study results and limitations: After vaccination, reports described spike-specific CD8+ and CD4+ T cell responses as showing substantial breadth.

Trimming left V 1 base short and J 4 bases short, with 10 bases between. The germline gives CDR1 SGHDN, CDR2 FVKESK. This CDR3 region has 14 residues. Treatment described: roughly 18 received Ad26.COV2.S at low or high dose, single or two shots; 5 received placebo; per-sample allocation not given. Specimen acquisition occurred on day 63 following the initial vaccine or placebo injection. Here immunoSEQ multiplex PCR was the method, and the copy in TCRdb shows in-frame clones only, minus some. In the table there are some 340,000 clones, 85% to 90% of which are singletons. Comments on this clone: As yet, its antigen is unknown.

J is TRBJ1-2 and V is TRBV14; possible D gene TRBD1, 6 bases. This TCR was sampled from a person aged 18 to 65 who received the Ad26.COV2.S COVID-19 vaccine or a placebo. The source was peripheral blood, collected in a trial of Ad26.COV2.S vaccine versus placebo. This chain's CDR3 is CASSQVGGVYGYTF. The CDR3 region has the DNA TGTGCCAGCAGCCAAGTGGGGGGCGTCTATGGCTACACCTTC.